This section outlines one T cell receptor (beta chain) sequence together with its context. Across under 25 US areas, participants ranged in age from roughly 18 to 95 years. Trimming took 1 base from V and 7 from J; bases not matched to a gene: 12. From germline, CDR1 is LNHNV and CDR2 YYDKDF (reference sequence). The CDR3 runs 18 residues. Per the original methods: It was from reference gene primer amplification that nucleated cell counts were estimated. Profiling relied on immunoSEQ multiplex PCR, and the TCRdb table lists in-frame clones only, not all of them. Clone size and the V and J calls come from that table; the DNA yielded D and trimming. The sample lists around 280,000 clones; around 90% were seen once. This entry comes from a study of blood T cell repertoires in COVID-19. As for the study in general: Acute and convalescent COVID-19 specimens originated in the United States, Italy and Spain. T cells, B-cell-depleted T cells, or PBMCs supplied cDNA or gDNA.

Sequenced: PBMCs or T cells enriched from blood (not recorded which). The chain combines TRBV15 with TRBJ2-2; 10 bases map to TRBD2. The sequence was obtained from a woman younger than 35 with acute COVID-19. CDR3 nucleotide sequence: TGTGCCACCAGCAGAGTTTATGCTAGCGGGAGTTACATCGGGGAGCTGTTTTTT. As protein: CATSRVYASGSYIGELFF.